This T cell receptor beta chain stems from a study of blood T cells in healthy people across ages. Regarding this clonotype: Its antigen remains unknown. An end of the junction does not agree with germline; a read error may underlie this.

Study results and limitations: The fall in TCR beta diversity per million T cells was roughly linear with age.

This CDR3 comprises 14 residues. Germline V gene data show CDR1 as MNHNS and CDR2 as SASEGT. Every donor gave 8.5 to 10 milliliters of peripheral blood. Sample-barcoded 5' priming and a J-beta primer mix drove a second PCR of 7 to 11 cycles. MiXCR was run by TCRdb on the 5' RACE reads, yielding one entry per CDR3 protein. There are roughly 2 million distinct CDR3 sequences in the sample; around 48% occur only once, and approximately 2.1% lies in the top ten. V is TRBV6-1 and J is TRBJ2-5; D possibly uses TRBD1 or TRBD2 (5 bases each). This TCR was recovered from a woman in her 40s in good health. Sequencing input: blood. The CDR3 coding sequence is TGTGCCATCCGGGACCGCGAGGCCCAAGGGACCCAGTACTTC. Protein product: CAIRDREAQGTQYF.